This TCR beta chain was profiled in a study of OX40 agonist ivuxolimab in advanced cancers. Study summary: The treatment was a fully human IgG2 OX40 agonist, ivuxolimab. A partial response was reached by three patients: one with hepatocellular carcinoma and two with cutaneous melanoma. In this trial design, patients received ivuxolimab intravenously at 0.01 to 10 mg/kg every 2 weeks. Overall study results and limits: CD4+ and CD8+ blood T cells expanded clonally by week 6 at 0.1 to 3.0 mg/kg.

Measured with immunoSEQ multiplex PCR; TCRdb has only the in-frame clones, and not every one. The sample includes approximately 60,000 clones, roughly 90% of them seen just once. The V gene lost 2 bases and the J gene lost 7 bases, with 12 bases spanning the gap. Germline V lookup: CDR1 MNHNS, CDR2 SASEGT. The CDR3 spans 14 residues. On this clone: Its antigen is unidentified.

The sequences come from CD4+ or CD8+ T cells sorted from blood, collected in a trial of the OX40 agonist ivuxolimab. The chain uses TRBV6-1 and TRBJ2-1, with D perhaps matching TRBD2 (6 bases). The sequence came from an adult with an advanced solid tumor such as melanoma, head and neck, liver or kidney cancer. The CDR3 protein is CASSEISRGNEQFF. The CDR3 DNA follows: TGTGCCAGCAGTGAAATCTCTCGGGGGAATGAGCAGTTCTTC.